The TCR beta chain described here comes from a study of shared clonotypes between healthy human individuals. Notes on the study in general: In this cohort, only blood was sampled, and tissue repertoires likely differ.

V was trimmed by 6 bases and J by 6 bases, leaving 23 bases between them. The germline V gene encodes CDR1 MDHEN and CDR2 SYDVKM. There are 16 residues in the CDR3. A single count supports this clone. Its target is unknown. This table comes from immunoSEQ multiplex PCR, and its TCRdb copy is limited to in-frame clones, with some not included. The sample carries over 1.4 million clones, 96% recorded once. The sample comprised naive CD4+ T cells sorted from blood. Described subset: CD45RA+ positively selected. V gene TRBV28 combines with J gene TRBJ1-2; D is uncertain. The source is a young man in good health. Written as DNA, the CDR3 is TGTGCCAGCAGCGCCTCACCGAGGGCCCCGAGCCATGGCTACACCTTC. It specifies CASSASPRAPSHGYTF.